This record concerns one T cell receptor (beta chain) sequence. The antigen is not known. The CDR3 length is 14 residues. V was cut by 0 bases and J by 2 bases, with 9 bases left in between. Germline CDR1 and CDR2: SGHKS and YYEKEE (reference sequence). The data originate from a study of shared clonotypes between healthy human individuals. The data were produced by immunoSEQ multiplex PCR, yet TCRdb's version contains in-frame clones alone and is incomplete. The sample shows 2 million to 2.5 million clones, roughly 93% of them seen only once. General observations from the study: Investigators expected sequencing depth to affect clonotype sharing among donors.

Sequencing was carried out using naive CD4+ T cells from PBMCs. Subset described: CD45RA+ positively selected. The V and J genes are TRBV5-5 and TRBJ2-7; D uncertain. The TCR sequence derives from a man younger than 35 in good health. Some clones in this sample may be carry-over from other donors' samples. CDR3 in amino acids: CASSLGRPAYEQYF. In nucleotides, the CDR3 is TGTGCCAGCAGCTTGGGTCGGCCGGCCTACGAGCAGTACTTC.